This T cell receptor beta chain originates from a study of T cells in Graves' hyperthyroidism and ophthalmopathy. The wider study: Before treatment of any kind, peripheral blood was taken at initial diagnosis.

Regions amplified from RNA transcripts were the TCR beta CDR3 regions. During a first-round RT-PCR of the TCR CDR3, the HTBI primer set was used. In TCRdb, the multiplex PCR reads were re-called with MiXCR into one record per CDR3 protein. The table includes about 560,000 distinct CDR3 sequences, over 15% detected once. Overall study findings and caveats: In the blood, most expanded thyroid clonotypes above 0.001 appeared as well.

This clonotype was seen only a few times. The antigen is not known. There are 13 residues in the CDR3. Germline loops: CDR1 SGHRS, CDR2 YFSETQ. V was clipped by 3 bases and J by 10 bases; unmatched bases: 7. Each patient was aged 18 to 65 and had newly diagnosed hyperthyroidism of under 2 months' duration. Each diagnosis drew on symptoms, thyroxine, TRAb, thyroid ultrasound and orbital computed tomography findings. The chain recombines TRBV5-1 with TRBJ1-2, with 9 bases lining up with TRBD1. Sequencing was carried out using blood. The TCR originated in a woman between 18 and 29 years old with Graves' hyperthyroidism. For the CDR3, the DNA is TGCGCCAGCAGCTCACGATGGACAGGGGACTACACCTTC. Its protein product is CASSSRWTGDYTF.